One TCR beta chain is described in this entry. As yet, its antigen is unknown. In the same sample, other DNA sequences code for this CDR3. The CDR3 has 15 amino acids. CDR1 is LGHNA and CDR2 is YSLEER in the germline V gene. Trimming pared 0 bases from V and 4 bases from J, leaving 9 bases between. The data stem from a study of T cell responses to AZD1222 COVID-19 vaccine. Study results and limitations: Two AZD1222 administrations were followed by greater Spike-specific TCR breadth and depth. White British people made up most donors, females outnumbered males, and clonal diversity was possibly underestimated. The study identified only five to seven AZD1222 recipients as seropositive at baseline.

The analysis combined second doses at about 4 or about 12 weeks. The table came from immunoSEQ multiplex PCR; TCRdb's copy has only in-frame clones and leaves some out. Of just over 150,000 clones detected, about 89% appear once; the ten largest clones hold 8% to 10%. This sequence was found in an adult who received the AZD1222 COVID-19 vaccine. This chain links TRBV4-3 with TRBJ1-4, with D maybe TRBD1 (5 bases). The sequenced sample was peripheral blood, obtained 28 days after the second AZD1222 dose. CDR3 bases: TGCGCCAGCAGCCAAGAAGGCCAGGGTAATGAAAAACTGTTTTTT. As protein: CASSQEGQGNEKLFF.